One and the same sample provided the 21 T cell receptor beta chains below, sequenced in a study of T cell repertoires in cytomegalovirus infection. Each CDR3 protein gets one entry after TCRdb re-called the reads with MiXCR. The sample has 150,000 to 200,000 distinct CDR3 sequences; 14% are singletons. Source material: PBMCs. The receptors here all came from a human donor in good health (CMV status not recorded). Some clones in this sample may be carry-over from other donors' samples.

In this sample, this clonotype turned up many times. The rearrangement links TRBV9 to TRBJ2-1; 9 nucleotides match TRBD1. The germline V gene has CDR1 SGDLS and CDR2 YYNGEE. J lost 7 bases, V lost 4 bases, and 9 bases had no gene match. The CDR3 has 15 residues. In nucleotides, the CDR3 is TGTGCCAGCAGCCTCGTCACAGGGGGCGGAAATGAGCAGTTCTTC. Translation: CASSLVTGGGNEQFF. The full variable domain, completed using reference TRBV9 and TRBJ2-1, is DSGVTQTPKHLITATGQRVTLRCSPRSGDLSVYWYQQSLDQGLQFLIQYYNGEERAKGNILERFSAQQFPDLHSELNLSSLELGDSALYFCASSLVTGGGNEQFFGPGTRLTVL.

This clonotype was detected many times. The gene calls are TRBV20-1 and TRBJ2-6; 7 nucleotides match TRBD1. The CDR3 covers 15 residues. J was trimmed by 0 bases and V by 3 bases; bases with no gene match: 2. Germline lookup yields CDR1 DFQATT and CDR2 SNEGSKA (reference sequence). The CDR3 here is CSARTGSSGANVLTF. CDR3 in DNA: TGCAGTGCTAGGACAGGGAGCTCTGGGGCCAACGTCCTGACTTTC.

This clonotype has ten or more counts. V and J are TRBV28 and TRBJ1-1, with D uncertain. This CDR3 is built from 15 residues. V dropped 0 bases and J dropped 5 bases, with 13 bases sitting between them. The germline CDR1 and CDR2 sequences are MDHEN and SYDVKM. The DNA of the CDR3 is TGTGCCAGCAGTTTATGGAGGTCCGGAGGGACTGAAGCTTTCTTT. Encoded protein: CASSLWRSGGTEAFF.

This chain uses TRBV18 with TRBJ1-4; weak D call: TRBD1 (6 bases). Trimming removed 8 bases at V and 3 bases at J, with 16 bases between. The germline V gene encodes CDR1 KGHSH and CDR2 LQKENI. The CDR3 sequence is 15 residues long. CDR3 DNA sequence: TGTGCCAGCCGGGCAGGGGAGAACCCTAATGAAAAACTGTTTTTT. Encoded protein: CASRAGENPNEKLFF.

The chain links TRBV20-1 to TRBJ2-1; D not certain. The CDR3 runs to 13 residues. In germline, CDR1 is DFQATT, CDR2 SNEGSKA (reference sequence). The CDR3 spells CSPTLSSYNEQFF. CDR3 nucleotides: TGCAGCCCTACACTGAGCTCCTACAATGAGCAGTTCTTC.

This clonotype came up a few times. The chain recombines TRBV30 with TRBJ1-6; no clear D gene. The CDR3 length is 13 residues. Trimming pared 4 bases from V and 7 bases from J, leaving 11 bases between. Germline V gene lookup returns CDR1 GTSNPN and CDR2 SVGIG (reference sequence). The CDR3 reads CAWINRPNSPLHF. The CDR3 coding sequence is TGTGCCTGGATAAATCGGCCCAATTCACCCCTCCACTTT.

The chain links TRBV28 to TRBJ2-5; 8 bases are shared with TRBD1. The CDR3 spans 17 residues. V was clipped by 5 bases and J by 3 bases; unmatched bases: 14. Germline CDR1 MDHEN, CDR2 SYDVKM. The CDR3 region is CASSPWTGQGQEETQYF. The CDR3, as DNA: TGTGCCAGCAGTCCCTGGACCGGACAGGGTCAGGAAGAGACCCAGTACTTC. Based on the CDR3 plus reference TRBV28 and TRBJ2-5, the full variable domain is DVKVTQSSRYLVKRTGEKVFLECVQDMDHENMFWYRQDPGLGLRLIYFSYDVKMKEKGDIPEGYSVSREKKERFSLILESASTNQTSMYLCASSPWTGQGQEETQYFGPGTRLLVL.

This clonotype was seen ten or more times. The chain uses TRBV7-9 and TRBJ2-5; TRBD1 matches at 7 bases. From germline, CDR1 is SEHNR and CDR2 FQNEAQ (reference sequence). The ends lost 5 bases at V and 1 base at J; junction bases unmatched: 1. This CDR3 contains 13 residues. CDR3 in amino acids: CASSRTGQETQYF. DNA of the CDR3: TGTGCCAGCAGCAGGACAGGCCAAGAGACCCAGTACTTC.

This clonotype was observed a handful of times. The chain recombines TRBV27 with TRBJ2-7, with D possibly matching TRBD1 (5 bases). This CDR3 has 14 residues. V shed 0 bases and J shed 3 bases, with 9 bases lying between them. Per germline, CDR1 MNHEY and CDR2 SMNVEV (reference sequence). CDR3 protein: CASSLSSGFYEQYF. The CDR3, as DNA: TGTGCCAGCAGTTTATCGTCAGGGTTCTACGAGCAGTACTTC.

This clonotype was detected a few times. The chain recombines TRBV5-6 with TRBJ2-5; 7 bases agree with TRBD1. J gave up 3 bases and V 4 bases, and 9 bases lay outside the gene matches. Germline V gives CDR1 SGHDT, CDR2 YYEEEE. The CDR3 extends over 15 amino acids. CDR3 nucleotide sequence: TGTGCCAGCAGCGACTTACTGGGGACAGAAGAGACCCAGTACTTC. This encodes CASSDLLGTEETQYF.

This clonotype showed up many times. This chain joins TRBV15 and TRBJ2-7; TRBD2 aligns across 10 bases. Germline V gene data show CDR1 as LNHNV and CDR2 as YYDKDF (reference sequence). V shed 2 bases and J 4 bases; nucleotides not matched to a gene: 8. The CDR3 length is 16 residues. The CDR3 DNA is TGTGCCACCAGCAGATCGGGAGGACTAGCGGTATACGAGCAGTACTTC. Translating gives CATSRSGGLAVYEQYF.

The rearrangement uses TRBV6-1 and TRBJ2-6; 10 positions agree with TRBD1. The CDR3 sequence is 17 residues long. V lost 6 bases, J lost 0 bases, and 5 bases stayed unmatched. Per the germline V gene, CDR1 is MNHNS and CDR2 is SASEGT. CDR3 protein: CASRGDRGLSGANVLTF. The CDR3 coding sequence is TGTGCCAGCAGGGGGGACAGGGGCCTCTCTGGGGCCAACGTCCTGACTTTC.

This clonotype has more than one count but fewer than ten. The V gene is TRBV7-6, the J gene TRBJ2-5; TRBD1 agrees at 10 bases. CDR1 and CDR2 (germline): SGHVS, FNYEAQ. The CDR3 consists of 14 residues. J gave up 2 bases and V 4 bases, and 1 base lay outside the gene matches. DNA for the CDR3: TGTGCCAGCAGCTCGGGACAGGGGCAAGAGACCCAGTACTTC. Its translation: CASSSGQGQETQYF.

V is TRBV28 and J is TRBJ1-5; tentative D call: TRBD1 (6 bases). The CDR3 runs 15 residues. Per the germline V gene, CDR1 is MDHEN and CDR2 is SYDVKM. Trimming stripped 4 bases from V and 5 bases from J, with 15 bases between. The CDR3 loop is CASSSGQLQYQPQHF. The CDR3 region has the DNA TGTGCCAGCAGTTCCGGACAGCTACAGTATCAGCCCCAGCATTTT.

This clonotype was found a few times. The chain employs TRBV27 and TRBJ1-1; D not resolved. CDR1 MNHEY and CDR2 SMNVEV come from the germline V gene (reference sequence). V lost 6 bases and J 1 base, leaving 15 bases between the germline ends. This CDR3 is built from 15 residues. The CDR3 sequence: CASRPADLKNTEAFF. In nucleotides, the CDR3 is TGTGCCAGCAGACCTGCCGATCTGAAGAACACTGAAGCTTTCTTT.

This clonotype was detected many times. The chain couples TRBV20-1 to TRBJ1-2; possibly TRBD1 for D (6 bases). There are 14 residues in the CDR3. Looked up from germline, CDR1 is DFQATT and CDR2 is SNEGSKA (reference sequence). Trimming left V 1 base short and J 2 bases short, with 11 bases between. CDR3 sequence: CSARVRGANYGYTF. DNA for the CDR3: TGCAGTGCTAGAGTGAGGGGGGCGAACTATGGCTACACCTTC.

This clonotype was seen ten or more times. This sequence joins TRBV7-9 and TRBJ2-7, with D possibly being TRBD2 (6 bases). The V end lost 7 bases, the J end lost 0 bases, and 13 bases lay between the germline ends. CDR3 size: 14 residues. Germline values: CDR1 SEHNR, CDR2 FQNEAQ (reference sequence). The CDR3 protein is CASTAGGPSYEQYF. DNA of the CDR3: TGTGCCAGCACCGCCGGGGGTCCCTCCTACGAGCAGTACTTC.

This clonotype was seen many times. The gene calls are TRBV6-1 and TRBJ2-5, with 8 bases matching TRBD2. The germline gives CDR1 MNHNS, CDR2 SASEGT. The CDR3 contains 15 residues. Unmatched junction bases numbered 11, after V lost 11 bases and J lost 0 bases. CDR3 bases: TGTGCCGGCAAGAGAGCGGGGGAGTACCAAGAGACCCAGTACTTC. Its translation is CAGKRAGEYQETQYF.

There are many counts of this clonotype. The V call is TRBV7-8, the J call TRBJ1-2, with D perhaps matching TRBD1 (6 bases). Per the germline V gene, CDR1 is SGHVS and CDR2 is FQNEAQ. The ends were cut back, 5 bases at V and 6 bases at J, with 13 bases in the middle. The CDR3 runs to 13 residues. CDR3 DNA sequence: TGTGCCAGCAGCCAACACCGACAGGATGGCTACACCTTC. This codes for CASSQHRQDGYTF.

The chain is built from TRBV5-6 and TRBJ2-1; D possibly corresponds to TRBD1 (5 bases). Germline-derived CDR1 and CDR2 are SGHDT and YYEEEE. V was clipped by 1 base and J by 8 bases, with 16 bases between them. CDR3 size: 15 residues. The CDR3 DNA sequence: TGTGCCAGCAGCTTGAATGCTTTCAGGGTCGATGAGCAGTTCTTC. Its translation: CASSLNAFRVDEQFF. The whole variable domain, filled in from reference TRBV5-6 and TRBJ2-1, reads DAGVTQSPTHLIKTRGQQVTLRCSPKSGHDTVSWYQQALGQGPQFIFQYYEEEERQRGNFPDRFSGHQFPNYSSELNVNALLLGDSALYLCASSLNAFRVDEQFFGPGTRLTVL.

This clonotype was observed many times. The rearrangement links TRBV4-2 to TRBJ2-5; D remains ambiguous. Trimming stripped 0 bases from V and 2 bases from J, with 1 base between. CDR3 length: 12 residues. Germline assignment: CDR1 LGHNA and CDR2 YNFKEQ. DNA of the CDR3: TGTGCCAGCAGCCAAGATCAAGAGACCCAGTACTTC. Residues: CASSQDQETQYF.